This is a list of T cell receptor beta chains from one sample in a study of T cell responses to AZD1222 COVID-19 vaccine. Profiling relied on immunoSEQ multiplex PCR, and the TCRdb table lists in-frame clones only, not all of them. The table includes about 150,000 clones, 90% to 95% detected once. Sequenced material: peripheral blood, taken 28 days after the second AZD1222 dose. These receptors were obtained from an adult who received the AZD1222 COVID-19 vaccine. Both conserved end residues are part of each CDR3. The order of the fields is V gene, J gene, clone size, D gene, CDR3 length, CDR3 DNA, CDR3 protein. D genes are given only for firm matches. Only part of the rows carry a size: once, few, many, or a class if the clone is expanded.

TRBV15	TRBJ2-7	NA	NA	17	TGTGCCACCAGCAGAGAGGCCGGGACGGGACAAGTCTACGAGCAGTACTTC	CATSREAGTGQVYEQYF
TRBV13	TRBJ1-3	NA	NA	12	TGTGCCAGCAGCCAAGCCGGAAACACCATATATTTT	CASSQAGNTIYF
TRBV29-1	TRBJ1-5	NA	TRBD1	14	TGCAGCGTCGGAACCGGGACAGGGGTTGATCCCCAGCATTTT	CSVGTGTGVDPQHF
TRBV12-3/TRBV12-4	TRBJ2-1	NA	NA	13	TGTGCCAGCAGAGGGGGGTACTACAATGAGCAGTTCTTC	CASRGGYYNEQFF
TRBV28	TRBJ2-5	NA	NA	15	TGTGCCAGCAGTCTTATTGTAGAGGACGGCGGGACCCAGTACTTC	CASSLIVEDGGTQYF
TRBV28	TRBJ1-2	NA	NA	13	TGTGCCAGCAGTGCGGGACAAAACTATGGCTACACCTTC	CASSAGQNYGYTF
TRBV9	TRBJ1-2	NA	TRBD1	16	TGTGCCAGCAGCCCACACATCCCCGTGGGACAGGGGGCGTACACCTTC	CASSPHIPVGQGAYTF
TRBV11-3	TRBJ2-2	NA	TRBD1	15	TGTGCCAGCAGCTTAGGGACAGGGGACACCGGGGAGCTGTTTTTT	CASSLGTGDTGELFF
TRBV7-9	TRBJ1-3	NA	NA	15	TGTGCCAGCAGCACGCCTGGTAGCGATTACGGCACCATATATTTT	CASSTPGSDYGTIYF
TRBV19	TRBJ1-1	NA	NA	13	TGTGCCAGTAGTATAAAAGGGGACACTGAAGCTTTCTTT	CASSIKGDTEAFF
TRBV28	TRBJ2-1	NA	NA	15	TGTGCCAGCAGTTTGGGGGCTCGAGGGTACAATGAGCAGTTCTTC	CASSLGARGYNEQFF
TRBV19	TRBJ1-6	NA	NA	13	TGTGCCAGTAGTATACAGGGGAATTCACCCCTCCACTTT	CASSIQGNSPLHF
TRBV27	TRBJ2-7	NA	NA	14	TGTGCCAGCAGTTTAGGTCTCGGCGAGTACGAGCAGTACTTC	CASSLGLGEYEQYF
TRBV15	TRBJ2-3	NA	TRBD2	15	TGTGCCACCAGCAGAGACGGGACTAACACAGATACGCAGTATTTT	CATSRDGTNTDTQYF
TRBV5-4	TRBJ2-7	few	TRBD1	15	TGTGCCAGCAGCGGGGACAGGACTGTTTCATACGAGCAGTACTTC	CASSGDRTVSYEQYF
TRBV7-9	TRBJ2-7	NA	NA	15	TGTGCCAGCAGCACGCCTATTTCAGGGGTTAACGAGCAGTACTTC	CASSTPISGVNEQYF
TRBV7-3	TRBJ1-1	few	NA	12	TGTGCCAGCAGCCGGGCAGGCACTGAAGCTTTCTTT	CASSRAGTEAFF
TRBV13	TRBJ2-2	few	TRBD2	17	TGTGCCAGCAGCTCCGGACTAGCGGATACAAACGGCGGGGAGCTGTTTTTT	CASSSGLADTNGGELFF
TRBV19	TRBJ1-3	NA	NA	14	TGTGCCAGTAGTATATCGGATCTTGGAAACACCATATATTTT	CASSISDLGNTIYF
TRBV28	TRBJ1-1	NA	TRBD1	13	TGTGCCAGCAGTAGGGGACAGGGTGTGGGAGCTTTCTTT	CASSRGQGVGAFF
TRBV9	TRBJ2-7	NA	TRBD2	14	TGTGCCAGCGGGAAGGGAGGGGATGCCTACGAGCAGTACTTC	CASGKGGDAYEQYF
TRBV6-5	TRBJ1-2	NA	TRBD1	14	TGTGCCAGCAGTTACTCGGGACAGCACTATGGCTACACCTTC	CASSYSGQHYGYTF
TRBV9	TRBJ1-6	NA	NA	14	TGTGCCAGCAGCGTAGCCGCGATTAATTCACCCCTCCACTTT	CASSVAAINSPLHF
TRBV28	TRBJ2-7	NA	NA	14	TGTGCCAGCACCCCCCAGGGGGGCCTCTACGAGCAGTACTTC	CASTPQGGLYEQYF
TRBV29-1	TRBJ1-2	NA	NA	14	TGCAGCGTTGAATTCCCCAGGGAGGACTATGGCTACACCTTC	CSVEFPREDYGYTF
TRBV27	TRBJ2-2	NA	NA	11	TGTGCCAGCAGTTTCACCGGGGAGCTGTTTTTT	CASSFTGELFF
TRBV4-2	TRBJ2-5	NA	NA	17	TGTGCCAGCAGCCAAGGGTCTGGCTATATTCGACAAGAGACCCAGTACTTC	CASSQGSGYIRQETQYF
TRBV27	TRBJ2-7	NA	TRBD1	15	TGTGCCAGCAGGCGTGCGGCGGACAGGGTCTACGAGCAGTACTTC	CASRRAADRVYEQYF
TRBV7-9	TRBJ2-1	NA	NA	16	TGTGCCAGCAGCTTAGCGCTGCCGGGGGCGGACAATGAGCAGTTCTTC	CASSLALPGADNEQFF
TRBV27	TRBJ2-1	once	TRBD2	15	TGTGCCAGCAGATCACTAGCGGGAGTTTACAATGAGCAGTTCTTC	CASRSLAGVYNEQFF
TRBV2	TRBJ1-5	NA	NA	13	TGTGCCAGCAGTGATCGGCAGCGACAGCCCCAGCATTTT	CASSDRQRQPQHF
TRBV19	TRBJ2-1	NA	TRBD1	14	TGTGCCAGTAGTACCCAGGGGGCTAGGAATGAGCAGTTCTTC	CASSTQGARNEQFF
TRBV5-6	TRBJ2-5	once	NA	18	TGTGCCAGCAGCTTGCGTAATTTTGTGACGGACCTACAAGAGACCCAGTACTTC	CASSLRNFVTDLQETQYF
TRBV29-1	TRBJ2-1	NA	TRBD2	12	TGCAGCGCGACTAGCGGGAGTTTTGAGCAGTTCTTC	CSATSGSFEQFF
TRBV7-3	TRBJ1-1	NA	TRBD1	13	TGTGCCAGCAGCCTCTACAGGGGTACTGAAGCTTTCTTT	CASSLYRGTEAFF
TRBV19	TRBJ2-2	NA	TRBD1	16	TGTGCCAGTAGTCCGCCGGGACAGGATAGGACCGGGGAGCTGTTTTTT	CASSPPGQDRTGELFF
TRBV19	TRBJ1-2	NA	NA	14	TGTGCCAGTAGTATGGCCAGGGTTACCTATGGCTACACCTTC	CASSMARVTYGYTF
TRBV27	TRBJ1-6	NA	NA	16	TGTGCCAGCAGTCCAGCCAGAGGCTTTGCCAATTCACCCCTCCACTTT	CASSPARGFANSPLHF
TRBV11-2	TRBJ2-7	NA	NA	15	TGTGCCAGCAGCTCCGTCGACATGAGCTCCTACGAGCAGTACTTC	CASSSVDMSSYEQYF
TRBV6-5	TRBJ1-2	NA	TRBD1	13	TGTGCCAGCAGGACAGGGGGTATGAATGGCTACACCTTC	CASRTGGMNGYTF
TRBV2	TRBJ1-1	NA	NA	14	TGTGCCAGCAGTGAAGTAAGCGGCGACACTGAAGCTTTCTTT	CASSEVSGDTEAFF
TRBV12-3/TRBV12-4	TRBJ1-1	NA	NA	13	TGTGCCAGCAGCCCCGGTTGGGGAACTGAAGCTTTCTTT	CASSPGWGTEAFF
TRBV3-1/TRBV3-2	TRBJ1-4	NA	NA	12	TGTGCCAGCAGCCTGGGAGGGGGAAAACTGTTTTTT	CASSLGGGKLFF
TRBV9	TRBJ2-5	NA	NA	15	TGTGCCAGCAGCTCTCCCCCTTCTGGAGGGGAGACCCAGTACTTC	CASSSPPSGGETQYF
TRBV29-1	TRBJ2-3	NA	NA	15	TGCAGCGTTGATTGGGGGGTGGTTAGCACAGATACGCAGTATTTT	CSVDWGVVSTDTQYF
TRBV28	TRBJ1-5	NA	NA	14	TGTGCCAGCAGTTTATACTTTAGCAATCAGCCCCAGCATTTT	CASSLYFSNQPQHF
TRBV12-3/TRBV12-4	TRBJ2-1	few	NA	13	TGTGCCAGCAGTGTCCTACCTTGGGATGAGCAGTTCTTC	CASSVLPWDEQFF
TRBV10-3	TRBJ2-2	few	NA	15	TGTGCCATATTACCGGGACACCAGAACACCGGGGAGCTGTTTTTT	CAILPGHQNTGELFF
TRBV5-1	TRBJ2-2	NA	TRBD1	17	TGCGCCAGCAGCTCTCCCCGAGGACAGGGGGCGTCCGGGGAGCTGTTTTTT	CASSSPRGQGASGELFF
TRBV6-1	TRBJ2-4	NA	TRBD1	17	TGTGCCAGCAGTGAAGCGCAGGGGGCGATGGCCAAAAACATTCAGTACTTC	CASSEAQGAMAKNIQYF
TRBV19	TRBJ2-1	NA	NA	15	TGTGCCAGTAGTATGTCTAGGGGACGGTACAATGAGCAGTTCTTC	CASSMSRGRYNEQFF
TRBV9	TRBJ2-4	NA	TRBD2	18	TGTGCCAGCAGCGTAGAGCCCCAACTACTAGCGGGCGAAAACATTCAGTACTTC	CASSVEPQLLAGENIQYF
TRBV10-2	TRBJ2-2	NA	NA	14	TGCGCCAGCAGTGTTCGGGAGAACACCGGGGAGCTGTTTTTT	CASSVRENTGELFF